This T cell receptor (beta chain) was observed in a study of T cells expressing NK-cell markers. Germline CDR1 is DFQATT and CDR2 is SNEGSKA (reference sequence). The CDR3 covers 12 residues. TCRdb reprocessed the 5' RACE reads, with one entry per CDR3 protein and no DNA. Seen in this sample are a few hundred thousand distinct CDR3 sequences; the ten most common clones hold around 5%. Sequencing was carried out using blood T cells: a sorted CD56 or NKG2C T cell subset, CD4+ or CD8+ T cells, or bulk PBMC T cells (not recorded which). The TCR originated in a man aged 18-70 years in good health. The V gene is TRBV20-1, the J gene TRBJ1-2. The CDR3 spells CSPGRLNRGYTF.